The present entry profiles one T cell receptor (beta chain) with its context. There is no known antigen for this receptor. Base qualities were left out, and no much larger clone turns up one base away. The sample belongs to a study of OX40 agonist ivuxolimab in advanced cancers. Notes on the research overall: Ivuxolimab was an agonistic, fully human IgG2 monoclonal antibody directed against OX40 (CD134), a costimulatory receptor. The paper reports the monotherapy dose-escalation portion (N of about 54 patients) of the phase I ivuxolimab trial. In the dose-escalation cohort, 65% to 85% of patients were male, and the mean age was approximately 60 years with a range of about 20 to 79. Partial responses occurred in three dose-escalation patients: two with cutaneous melanoma and one with hepatocellular carcinoma. Among the approximately 50 dose-escalation patients, about 19 had hepatocellular carcinoma, roughly 15 melanoma, 9 renal cell carcinoma and 9 head and neck cancer. Peripheral TCRbeta sequencing aimed to test whether ivuxolimab altered TCR sequence diversity and caused clonal T-cell expansion. Patients were allowed to have had prior anti-PD-1, anti-PD-L1 or anti-CTLA-4 therapy, and 40% of the dose-escalation patients had previously received checkpoint inhibitors. Intravenous ivuxolimab was administered to patients every 2 weeks at six dose levels: 0.01, 0.1, 0.3, 1.5, 3 and 10 mg/kg. Here is what the overall study found, with its caveats: In the 0.1-3.0 mg/kg groups, partial responders had among the lowest normalized peripheral clonal expansion, particularly in CD8+ T cells. Low levels of normalized T-cell clonal expansion were also seen in some patients who did not respond. At doses of 0.1 to 3.0 mg/kg, clonal expansion of both CD4+ and CD8+ T cells in blood was seen between baseline and week 6. After ivuxolimab, more expanded clones were found on average in CD8+ T cells than in CD4+ T cells. Antigen specificity was not determined for the clonally expanded peripheral T cells.

Trimming costs V 2 bases and J 3 bases, and their ends lie 20 bases apart. From a lookup of the germline V gene, CDR1 and CDR2 are SGDLS and YYNGEE. The CDR3 sequence holds 18 residues, the cysteine and phenylalanine included. Solely the CDR3 DNA is kept, with 54 bases framed from the first base. The trial excluded patients who had a history of autoimmune disease or who were on systemic immunosuppression. Peripheral blood for TCR sequencing was collected from all dose cohorts at baseline, on cycle 4 day 1, and on cycle 7 day 1. Samples were obtained from an open-label, multicenter, first-in-human phase I dose-escalation trial of ivuxolimab. Adults with locally advanced or metastatic head and neck squamous cell, hepatocellular, melanoma or renal cell carcinoma were enrolled in the trial. Before TCR sequencing, CD4+ and CD8+ T cells were separately sorted from peripheral blood. For sequencing of the TCRbeta CDR3 region, genomic DNA was extracted from the sorted cells. The immunoSEQ Assay was used to sequence the TCRbeta CDR3 regions. The table comes from immuneACCESS by way of TCRdb, which keeps in-frame sequences with V and J called. Part of the clones is missing from these tables; in studies checked, under half for an unresolved V gene and the rest for unknown reasons. Counted in this sample were tens of thousands of clones; approximately 81% of them appeared once. The ten largest make up about 15% of the sample.

The chain is encoded by TRBV9 joined to TRBJ2-2; perhaps TRBD1 is the D gene, with 5 bases matching. This sample comprised CD4+ or CD8+ T cells sorted from blood, obtained in a trial of the OX40 agonist ivuxolimab. The sequence was obtained from an adult with an advanced solid tumor such as melanoma, head and neck, liver or kidney cancer. The DNA is TGTGCCAGCAGCGTTGTAGGGCTCCAGGGTCGGTACACCGGGGAGCTGTTTTTT. Its product reads: CASSVVGLQGRYTGELFF.